This T cell receptor beta chain was sequenced for a study of blood T cell repertoires in COVID-19. The germline gives CDR1 MNHEY, CDR2 SVGAGI. V gave up 7 bases and J gave up 4 bases, with 16 bases separating them. The CDR3 is 14 residues long. Profiled with immunoSEQ multiplex PCR; TCRdb holds only in-frame clones, not every one. The data contain under 200,000 clones, 70% to 90% of them singletons. V is TRBV6-5 and J is TRBJ1-1; D gene ambiguous. This TCR was recovered from a woman at least 80 years old with acute or convalescent COVID-19. Sequenced: peripheral blood. CDR3 in DNA: TGTGCCAGCACGGAAGTCCCGGGGAGCACTGAAGCTTTCTTT. Amino acid sequence: CASTEVPGSTEAFF.